This T cell receptor (beta chain) was found in a study of post-analysis software for immune sequencing data. Study-level information: Some patients lacked subtype; others had relapsing-remitting, secondary progressive or progressive-relapsing disease. Study results and caveats: The study found significantly lower normalized Chao1 diversity in multiple sclerosis patients than in controls. When patients were compared with controls, about five TRBV segments were more frequent, TRBV5-6, TRBV5-1 and TRBV20-1 among them. Those samples that were prepared in the same batch co-clustered strongly by F measure.

Deletions cut 6 bases from V and 0 bases from J, with 12 bases between. Germline lookup yields CDR1 SNHLY and CDR2 FYNNEI. This CDR3 is built from 15 residues. A remark on this clonotype: Its antigen is not known.

Prepared libraries of TCR beta cDNA carried unique molecular identifiers. Each sample of about 0.95 to 10 million input T cells yielded around 500,000 cDNA molecules, so each molecule approximated one T cell. MiXCR was run by TCRdb on the PCR reads, yielding one entry per CDR3 protein. Seen here are hundreds of thousands of distinct CDR3 sequences, about 57% observed once, and the top ten hold over 4%. This sequence joins TRBV2 and TRBJ2-1, with D hard to call. This TCR was sampled from a girl between 5 and 17 years old with multiple sclerosis. Source material: blood. The DNA of the CDR3 is TGTGCCAGCAGAGGTAGTTACTCCTCCTACAATGAGCAGTTCTTC. Translated: CASRGSYSSYNEQFF.